This T cell receptor beta chain was identified in a study of cytomegalovirus exposure and HLA in healthy donors. Study as a whole: For the approximately 420 genotyped donors, 80% to 90% fell within the Caucasian-associated ancestry cluster.

Vbeta (60) and Jbeta (13) primers were used in the PCR. Measured with immunoSEQ multiplex PCR; TCRdb has only the in-frame clones, and not every one. Among approximately 150,000 clones, approximately 72% were seen once, and the ten largest hold around 6%. This clone appeared once. Its specificity is not known. Whole-study findings and limits: Later on, a genetic analysis was performed. It linked a missense variant in DCLRE1C with V- and J-gene trimming of TCR beta. Per a later analysis, 18,000 or so TCR beta sequences showed association with HLA alleles at 0.05 false discovery rate. In a later analysis, the majority of CMV-associated beta chains seemingly showed HLA restriction.

Looked up from germline, CDR1 is MRHNA and CDR2 is SNTAGT. The CDR3 runs 15 residues. Trimming removed 2 bases from V and 6 bases from J, with 15 bases in between. The TCR comes from a woman aged 55-69 years in good health and CMV-seronegative. Sequenced: PBMCs. The rearrangement uses TRBV6-4 and TRBJ2-3; a weak D match, TRBD2 (5 bases). Here the CDR3 reads CASSDRRAPRDTQYF. The CDR3 DNA sequence: TGTGCCAGCAGTGACCGGCGGGCCCCAAGGGATACGCAGTATTTT.